These 21 T cell receptor beta chains came from one sample sequenced in a study of T-cell reconstitution after alpha-beta-depleted transplantation in children. The library targeted TCRbeta and was prepared with unique molecular identifiers. MiXCR, applied by TCRdb to the PCR reads, yields one record per CDR3 protein. Of some 400,000 distinct CDR3 sequences listed, around 21% are singletons. Here the sequenced sample was PBMCs from the stem cell graft donor, taken from the stem cell graft. Receptors were obtained from a human donor who donated a stem cell graft to a child with acute myeloid leukemia.

The chain has TRBV12-3 or TRBV12-4 and TRBJ2-1; D is uncertain. This CDR3 has 15 amino acids. The V gene lost 8 bases and the J gene lost 1 base, with 15 bases spanning the gap. The CDR3 nucleotides are TGTGCCAGCGGATCCTCTCGGCTATCCTACAATGAGCAGTTCTTC. Amino acids: CASGSSRLSYNEQFF.

This clonotype was seen only a few times. The V and J genes are TRBV10-3 and TRBJ2-7, with 11 bases fitting TRBD1. This CDR3 region has 15 residues. The trim removed 3 bases at V and 2 bases at J, leaving 3 bases unmatched. In germline, CDR1 is ENHRY, CDR2 SYGVKD. The CDR3 here is CAISEPGQGAYEQYF. CDR3 coding DNA: TGTGCCATCAGTGAACCGGGACAGGGGGCCTACGAGCAGTACTTC.

This clonotype was counted ten times or more. The chain has TRBV20-1 and TRBJ2-7; D might be TRBD2 (6 bases). The CDR3 runs 19 residues. Germline V lookup: CDR1 DFQATT, CDR2 SNEGSKA (reference sequence). Trimming removed 5 bases from V and 3 bases from J, with 32 bases in between. The CDR3 DNA sequence: TGCAGTGCTCAGCGGACGAAAGTGGGCGGGGATCTCTCCCGCTACGAGCAGTACTTC. This encodes CSAQRTKVGGDLSRYEQYF.

This clonotype turned up a few times. The genes are TRBV6-2 or TRBV6-3 and TRBJ2-1; D perhaps matches TRBD1 (6 bases). Trimming stripped 6 bases from V and 7 bases from J, with 16 bases between. This CDR3 comprises 14 residues. CDR1 MNHEY and CDR2 SVGEGT come from the germline V gene. The CDR3 DNA follows: TGTGCCAGCAGAGGGAGCTTAACAGGGAATGAGCAGTTCTTC. It is translated as CASRGSLTGNEQFF.

This clonotype appeared a few times. The chain joins TRBV27 to TRBJ2-5; 9 positions agree with TRBD2. V shed 0 bases and J 4 bases; nucleotides not matched to a gene: 6. Germline V gives CDR1 MNHEY, CDR2 SMNVEV (reference sequence). This CDR3 comprises 16 residues. The CDR3 protein is CASSLSRAGGLETQYF. CDR3 nucleotide sequence: TGTGCCAGCAGTTTATCTAGAGCGGGAGGCCTAGAGACCCAGTACTTC.

This clonotype turned up a few times. This chain links TRBV11-2 with TRBJ1-1, with 7 bases aligning to TRBD1. The CDR3 has 14 residues. CDR1 SGHAT and CDR2 FQNNGV come from the germline V gene. Germline trimming cut 0 bases from V and 10 bases from J; bases unmatched to any gene: 8. The chain's CDR3 is CASSLDPGTAVAFF. The CDR3 DNA follows: TGTGCCAGCAGCTTAGACCCTGGGACAGCTGTAGCTTTCTTT.

This clonotype was seen more than once but under ten times. The V gene is TRBV6-2 or TRBV6-3, the J gene TRBJ2-1; 7 bases map to TRBD1. V trimming: 6 bases; J trimming: 5 bases; junction bases outside the gene matches: 10. The CDR3 has 15 amino acids. The germline V gene has CDR1 MNHEY and CDR2 SVGEGT. This CDR3 is CASSEQGIPDNEQFF. The CDR3 DNA is TGTGCCAGCAGCGAACAGGGGATTCCCGACAATGAGCAGTTCTTC.

The sample holds many counts of this clonotype. This rearrangement joins TRBV6-6 to TRBJ2-7; 13 bases line up with TRBD2. The germline gives CDR1 MNHNY, CDR2 SVGAGI (reference sequence). The CDR3 runs 15 residues. J lost 1 base, V lost 7 bases, and 4 bases had no gene match. The CDR3 here is CASTPTSGRSYEQYF. CDR3 coding DNA: TGTGCCAGCACCCCGACTAGCGGGAGGTCCTACGAGCAGTACTTC.

The genes are TRBV7-9 and TRBJ2-1; 13 bases are shared with TRBD2. With V trimmed by 5 bases and J by 6 bases, 4 bases remained unmatched. The CDR3 is 15 amino acids. CDR1 is SEHNR, CDR2 FQNEAQ, per germline (reference sequence). CDR3 DNA: TGTGCCAGCAGCATAACTAGCGGGAGGGGCAATGAGCAGTTCTTC. Amino acid sequence: CASSITSGRGNEQFF.

The rearrangement links TRBV20-1 to TRBJ2-5, with 14 bases matching TRBD2. V trimming: 6 bases; J trimming: 5 bases; junction bases outside the gene matches: 11. CDR1 DFQATT and CDR2 SNEGSKA come from the germline V gene (reference sequence). This CDR3 has 16 residues. As DNA, the CDR3 is TGCAGTGCCCTTCCGACTAGCGGGAGGGCCGATGAGACCCAGTACTTC. It specifies CSALPTSGRADETQYF.

This clonotype showed up many times. One junction end does not reproduce the germline sequence, and a read error may be involved. The chain employs TRBV12-3 or TRBV12-4 and TRBJ2-7; D is perhaps TRBD1 (6 bases). The CDR3 is 13 residues long. The CDR3 sequence: CASSLGGSYEQYF. CDR3 coding DNA: TGTGCCAGCAGCTTAGGGGGCTCCTACGAGCAGTACTTC.

The chain uses TRBV28 and TRBJ2-3; D is unclear. This CDR3 has 16 amino acids. Trimming cost V 5 bases and J 1 base, with 16 bases left between them. CDR1 MDHEN and CDR2 SYDVKM come from the germline V gene. The CDR3 nucleotides are TGTGCCAGCAGTCGCATCTCTGGCGGCCGCACAGATACGCAGTATTTT. Protein product: CASSRISGGRTDTQYF. The whole variable domain, filled in from reference TRBV28 and TRBJ2-3, reads DVKVTQSSRYLVKRTGEKVFLECVQDMDHENMFWYRQDPGLGLRLIYFSYDVKMKEKGDIPEGYSVSREKKERFSLILESASTNQTSMYLCASSRISGGRTDTQYFGPGTRLTVL.

The rearrangement joins TRBV5-1 to TRBJ2-7; 8 bases line up with TRBD2. Germline CDR1 SGHRS, CDR2 YFSETQ. J gave up 0 bases and V 6 bases, and 5 bases lay outside the gene matches. The CDR3 sequence is 14 residues long. In DNA form, the CDR3 reads TGCGCCAGCAACGAGCGGGGGAACTCCTACGAGCAGTACTTC. Encoded protein: CASNERGNSYEQYF.

This clonotype was found a few times. The chain is built from TRBV29-1 and TRBJ2-3; D call uncertain. This CDR3 is 12 amino acids long. V lost 6 bases to trimming and J lost 0 bases, with 7 bases between them. CDR1 SQVTM and CDR2 ANQGSEA come from the germline V gene. The CDR3 sequence: CSVWLSTDTQYF. CDR3 DNA: TGCAGCGTGTGGCTTAGCACAGATACGCAGTATTTT.

This clonotype has only a few counts. The chain recombines TRBV5-1 with TRBJ1-1; D uncertain. The CDR3 covers 14 residues. Germline loops: CDR1 SGHRS, CDR2 YFSETQ. V shed 1 base and J shed 1 base, with 8 bases lying between them. The CDR3 region is CASSLYKGNTEAFF. For the CDR3, the DNA is TGCGCCAGCAGCTTGTATAAGGGGAACACTGAAGCTTTCTTT.

Only a few counts were recorded for this clonotype. J is TRBJ2-5 and V is TRBV5-1, with D perhaps matching TRBD2 (5 bases). Trimming took 1 base from V and 1 from J, leaving 11 bases between them. From germline, CDR1 is SGHRS and CDR2 YFSETQ. The CDR3 has 15 amino acids. The CDR3: CASSLNGLAQETQYF. CDR3 DNA: TGCGCCAGCAGCTTGAATGGGCTAGCCCAAGAGACCCAGTACTTC.

This clonotype was counted only a few times. The rearrangement links TRBV4-3 to TRBJ2-7; D remains unclear. The CDR3 spans 13 residues. Trimming stripped 0 bases from V and 3 bases from J, with 6 bases between. Germline lookup yields CDR1 LGHNA and CDR2 YSLEER. In DNA form, the CDR3 reads TGCGCCAGCAGCCAAGATTTCAGCTACGAGCAGTACTTC. As protein: CASSQDFSYEQYF.

The chain joins TRBV18 to TRBJ2-1, with 12 bases fitting TRBD2. CDR1 is KGHSH and CDR2 is LQKENI in the germline V gene. Losses at the gene ends were 4 bases for V and 5 bases for J; bases not matched to a gene: 6. This CDR3 has 16 amino acids. The CDR3 loop is CASSQRTSGMDNEQFF. The CDR3 DNA sequence: TGTGCCAGCTCACAAAGGACTAGCGGGATGGACAATGAGCAGTTCTTC.

In this sample, this clonotype turned up a few times. The rearrangement joins TRBV4-2 to TRBJ1-5, with D hard to call. Germline CDR1 is LGHNA and CDR2 is YNFKEQ. Trimming cost V 6 bases and J 4 bases, with 19 bases left between them. The CDR3 has 16 amino acids. In DNA, the CDR3 is TGTGCCAGCAGTCCCCGCGGAGCACGGGAGAATCAGCCCCAGCATTTT. Encoded protein: CASSPRGARENQPQHF.

The gene calls are TRBV12-3 or TRBV12-4 and TRBJ2-7, with TRBD1 matching 8 bases. The ends lost 5 bases at V and 1 base at J; junction bases unmatched: 7. CDR3 size: 15 residues. In nucleotides, the CDR3 is TGTGCCAGCAGTCTCGGACAGGGAAGGTCCTACGAGCAGTACTTC. Its translation: CASSLGQGRSYEQYF.

This sequence joins TRBV29-1 and TRBJ2-1, with D perhaps assigned TRBD1 or TRBD2 (5 bases each). This CDR3 has 15 amino acids. Trimming shortened V by 1 base and J by 8 bases, and 18 bases separated the two germline ends. The germline V gene has CDR1 SQVTM and CDR2 ANQGSEA. The CDR3 spells CSVEAVGEPFYEQFF. The CDR3 DNA follows: TGCAGCGTTGAAGCGGTGGGGGAGCCGTTCTATGAGCAGTTCTTC.